This T cell receptor beta chain was profiled in a study of cytomegalovirus exposure and HLA in healthy donors. Donors consisted of healthy bone marrow donors. Losses at the gene ends were 10 bases for V and 0 bases for J; bases not matched to a gene: 5. CDR3 length equals 14 residues. Germline loops: CDR1 MRHNA, CDR2 SNTAGT. In regard to this clone: As yet, its antigen is unknown.

Study-level findings and limits: Presence/absence analyses treated sequencing depth as roughly uniform across donors.

PCR involved 60 Vbeta and 13 Jbeta primers. Using immunoSEQ multiplex PCR, the repertoire was profiled, and TCRdb retains in-frame clones only, with some absent. Counted here are around 140,000 clones, about 84% occurring once; the ten biggest clones make up less than 3%. The sequenced sample was PBMCs. The chain links TRBV6-4 to TRBJ2-1, with 8 positions matching TRBD2. The sequence came from a woman aged 18-29 years in good health and CMV-seropositive. CDR3 residues: CATGGGSSYNEQFF. Here the CDR3 DNA reads TGTGCCACGGGGGGGGGCTCCTCCTACAATGAGCAGTTCTTC.